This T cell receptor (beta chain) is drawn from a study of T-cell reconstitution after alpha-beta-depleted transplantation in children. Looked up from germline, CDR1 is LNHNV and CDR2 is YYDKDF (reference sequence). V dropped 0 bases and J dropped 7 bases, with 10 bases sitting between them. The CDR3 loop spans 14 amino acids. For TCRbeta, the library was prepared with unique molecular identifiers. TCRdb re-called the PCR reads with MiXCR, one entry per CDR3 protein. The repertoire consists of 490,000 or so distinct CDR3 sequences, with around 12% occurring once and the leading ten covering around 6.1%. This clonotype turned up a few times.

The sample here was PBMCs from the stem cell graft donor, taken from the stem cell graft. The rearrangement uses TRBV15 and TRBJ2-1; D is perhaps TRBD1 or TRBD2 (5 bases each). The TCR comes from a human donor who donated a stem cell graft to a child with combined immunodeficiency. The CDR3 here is CATSRDLGENEQFF. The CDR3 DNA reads TGTGCCACCAGCAGAGATTTAGGGGAGAATGAGCAGTTCTTC.